This T cell receptor (beta chain) was observed in a study of cytomegalovirus exposure and HLA in healthy donors. The PCR contained 60 Vbeta and 13 Jbeta primers. Assay: immunoSEQ multiplex PCR; the TCRdb copy retains only in-frame clones and omits some. The sample has over 150,000 clones; 65% to 85% are singletons. In germline, CDR1 is SGHDN, CDR2 FVKESK. Losses at the gene ends were 2 bases for V and 6 bases for J; bases not matched to a gene: 17. The CDR3 loop spans 18 amino acids. The rearrangement joins TRBV14 to TRBJ2-7; TRBD2 matches 9 bases. The receptor's source is a woman aged 40 to 49 in good health and CMV-seropositive. The sample comprised PBMCs. The CDR3 region has the DNA TGTGCCAGCAGCCAAAACCAGGGGGTAGCGGGAGAGTCGTCCGAGCAGTACTTC. As protein: CASSQNQGVAGESSEQYF. The complete variable domain, with remaining parts taken from reference TRBV14 and TRBJ2-7, reads EAGVTQFPSHSVIEKGQTVTLRCDPISGHDNLYWYRRVMGKEIKFLLHFVKESKQDESGMPNNRFLAERTGGTYSTLKVQPAELEDSGVYFCASSQNQGVAGESSEQYFGPGTRLTVT.